This is a list of T cell receptor beta chains from one sample in a study of human T cells and chemical hapten exposure. One entry per CDR3 protein results from TCRdb running MiXCR on the RACE reads. The sample includes more than 70,000 distinct CDR3 sequences, roughly 11% of them seen just once. The sequencing here drew on whole blood, taken in connection with sensitization to the hapten diphenylcyclopropenone (DPC). The source of these receptors is a woman aged 30 to 39 with alopecia areata. Some clones in this sample may be carry-over from other donors' samples. Both conserved end residues are part of each CDR3. The order of the fields is J gene, clone size, V gene, D gene, CDR3 protein, CDR3 DNA. D genes are given only for firm matches. The size entry is marked missing in some rows and otherwise reads once, few, many or a size class.

TRBJ2-5 few TRBV28 TRBD2 CASSLGLAVDQETQYF TGTGCCAGCAGTTTGGGGCTAGCGGTTGACCAAGAGACCCAGTACTTC
TRBJ2-7 many TRBV28 . CASTGRGSGSSYEQYF TGTGCCAGCACTGGTCGCGGCTCAGGGAGCTCCTACGAGCAGTACTTC
TRBJ2-2 . TRBV6-5 . CASSYQGPAGELFF TGTGCCAGCAGTTACCAAGGACCAGCCGGGGAGCTGTTTTTT
TRBJ1-1 many TRBV7-6 . CASSLTEGTEAFF TGTGCCAGCAGCCTGACGGAGGGCACTGAAGCTTTCTTT
TRBJ1-3 many TRBV7-9 . CASSPPGRHSGNTIYF TGTGCCAGCAGCCCCCCGGGACGGCACTCTGGAAACACCATATATTTT
TRBJ2-3 many TRBV12-3/TRBV12-4 . CASSTMGDTQYF TGTGCCAGCAGTACAATGGGGGATACGCAGTATTTT
TRBJ1-2 many TRBV30 TRBD1 CAWIPRTGFNYGYTF TGTGCCTGGATACCAAGGACAGGCTTTAACTATGGCTACACCTTC
TRBJ1-5 many TRBV25-1 . CASSAGGSDNQPQHF TGTGCCAGCAGTGCGGGGGGCAGCGACAATCAGCCCCAGCATTTT
TRBJ2-7 few TRBV18 TRBD1 CASSQARPGQGANEQYF TGTGCCAGCTCACAAGCAAGACCAGGACAGGGGGCGAACGAGCAGTACTTC
TRBJ2-1 few TRBV7-9 TRBD2 CASSLRAGGLNEQFF TGTGCCAGCAGCTTAAGGGCGGGAGGTTTGAATGAGCAGTTCTTC
TRBJ2-7 . TRBV7-9 . CASSAQGFGAYEQYF TGTGCCAGCAGCGCACAGGGTTTCGGGGCCTACGAGCAGTACTTC
TRBJ2-2 many TRBV4-2 . CASSLGDRNTGELFF TGTGCCAGCAGCCTAGGAGACCGGAACACCGGGGAGCTGTTTTTT
TRBJ2-1 many TRBV6-5 . CASSLWGNEQFF TGTGCCAGCAGTTTATGGGGTAACGAGCAGTTCTTC
TRBJ2-2 few TRBV20-1 TRBD2 CSAGSGGALVGELFF TGCAGTGCTGGAAGCGGGGGGGCCTTGGTCGGGGAGCTGTTTTTT